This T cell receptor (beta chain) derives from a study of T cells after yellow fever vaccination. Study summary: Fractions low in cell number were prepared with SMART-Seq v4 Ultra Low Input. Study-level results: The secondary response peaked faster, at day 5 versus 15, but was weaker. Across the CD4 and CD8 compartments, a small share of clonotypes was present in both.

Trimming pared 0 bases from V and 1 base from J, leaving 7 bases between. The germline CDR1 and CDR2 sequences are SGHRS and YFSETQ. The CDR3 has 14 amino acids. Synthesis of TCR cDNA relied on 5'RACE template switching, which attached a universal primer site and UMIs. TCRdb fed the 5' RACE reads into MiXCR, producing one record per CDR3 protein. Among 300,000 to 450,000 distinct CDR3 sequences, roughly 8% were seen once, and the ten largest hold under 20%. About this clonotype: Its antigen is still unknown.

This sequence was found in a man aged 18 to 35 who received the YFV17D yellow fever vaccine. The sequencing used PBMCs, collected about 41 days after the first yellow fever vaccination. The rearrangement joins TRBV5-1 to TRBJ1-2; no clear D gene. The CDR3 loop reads CASSLAADNYGYTF. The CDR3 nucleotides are TGCGCCAGCAGCTTGGCTGCCGATAACTATGGCTACACCTTC.